Below are 22 T cell receptor beta chains sequenced from a single sample in a study of cytomegalovirus exposure and HLA in healthy donors. TCRdb keeps only in-frame clones here, not all; method: immunoSEQ multiplex PCR. The table has 150,000 to 200,000 clones, about 96% seen once; the top ten hold approximately 0.97%. Sequenced material: PBMCs. The receptor source for this set is a woman aged 18 to 35 in good health and CMV-seronegative.

The chain joins TRBV5-1 to TRBJ1-3; the match to TRBD1 covers 7 bases. This CDR3 is built from 16 residues. Germline V gene data show CDR1 as SGHRS and CDR2 as YFSETQ. With 4 bases clipped from V and 0 bases from J, the junction kept 7 bases outside the gene matches. CDR3 sequence (DNA): TGCGCCAGCAGCCAGGGACAGCAAGACTCTGGAAACACCATATATTTT. Protein product: CASSQGQQDSGNTIYF.

The V call is TRBV7-8, the J call TRBJ1-1; a possible D gene is TRBD1 (6 bases). Germline V gives CDR1 SGHVS, CDR2 FQNEAQ. The CDR3 is 14 amino acids. Trimming shortened V by 5 bases and J by 6 bases, and 16 bases separated the two germline ends. This CDR3 reads CASSLFRGEAEAFF. CDR3 DNA: TGTGCCAGCAGCCTATTCAGGGGAGAGGCTGAAGCTTTCTTT. The full variable domain, rest sourced from reference TRBV7-8 and TRBJ1-1, is GAGVSQSPRYKVAKRGQDVALRCDPISGHVSLFWYQQALGQGPEFLTYFQNEAQLDKSGLPSDRFFAERPEGSVSTLKIQRTQQEDSAVYLCASSLFRGEAEAFFGQGTRLTVV.

The chain couples TRBV6-6 to TRBJ1-5; 7 bases agree with TRBD1. Germline V gene sequence: CDR1 MNHNY, CDR2 SVGAGI (reference sequence). This CDR3 is 14 amino acids long. V dropped 2 bases and J dropped 7; count of bases not matched to a gene: 5. The CDR3, as DNA: TGTGCCAGCAGTTACGACAGGGTGGGGCAGCCCCAGCATTTT. This encodes CASSYDRVGQPQHF.

J is TRBJ2-3 and V is TRBV7-9; 11 bases are shared with TRBD2. V was clipped by 7 bases and J by 7 bases; unmatched bases: 10. The CDR3 is 15 residues long. Germline V CDR1 and CDR2: SEHNR, FQNEAQ (reference sequence). CDR3 loop: CASIPTSGGGYTQYF. CDR3 bases: TGTGCCAGCATCCCTACTAGCGGGGGAGGATATACGCAGTATTTT.

This clone came up once. This chain joins TRBV5-4 and TRBJ2-5, with TRBD2 as a possible D gene (5 bases). The CDR3 loop spans 17 amino acids. V was cut by 4 bases and J by 0 bases, with 19 bases left in between. Looked up from germline, CDR1 is SGHNT and CDR2 is YYREEE (reference sequence). Here the CDR3 reads CASSLGGLNLYQETQYF. DNA of the CDR3: TGTGCCAGCAGCCTCGGAGGTCTTAATCTTTACCAAGAGACCCAGTACTTC.

The chain combines TRBV7-6 with TRBJ2-1; TRBD2 agrees at 8 bases. The J segment lost 0 bases and the V segment lost 4 bases, leaving 14 bases of the junction unmatched. This CDR3 region has 19 residues. From germline, CDR1 is SGHVS and CDR2 FNYEAQ. The CDR3: CASSSPRPERERSYNEQFF. In DNA form, the CDR3 reads TGTGCCAGCAGCTCCCCCAGACCCGAGCGGGAGCGCTCCTACAATGAGCAGTTCTTC.

The rearrangement links TRBV7-8 to TRBJ2-1; 7 positions match TRBD2. Per the germline V gene, CDR1 is SGHVS and CDR2 is FQNEAQ. The CDR3 is made up of 15 amino acids. Trimming removed 1 base from V and 6 bases from J; junction bases left unmatched: 6. The CDR3 nucleotides are TGTGCCAGCAGCTTAGTCGGGTGGACTAGCAATGAGCAGTTCTTC. The encoded protein is CASSLVGWTSNEQFF.

The chain joins TRBV5-1 to TRBJ1-6; 7 nucleotides align to TRBD1. This CDR3 spans 14 amino acids. Looked up from germline, CDR1 is SGHRS and CDR2 is YFSETQ. After removal of 0 bases from V and 16 bases from J, the junction contained 10 bases not matched to a gene. The CDR3 sequence: CASSLEQGRLSLHF. In DNA form, the CDR3 reads TGCGCCAGCAGCTTGGAACAGGGGAGGTTATCACTCCACTTT.

The chain has TRBV7-2 and TRBJ2-7; D uncertain. The CDR3 has 15 amino acids. The V and J ends lost 3 bases and 9 bases respectively, with 21 bases between them. CDR1 and CDR2 (germline): SGHTA, FQGNSA. The CDR3 is CASSFSSRYGGGQYF. In nucleotides, the CDR3 is TGTGCCAGCAGCTTTTCTTCTAGGTATGGTGGCGGGCAGTACTTC.

This chain uses TRBV6-5 with TRBJ1-2; D remains unclear. The ends were cut back, 5 bases at V and 5 bases at J, with 15 bases in the middle. The CDR3 spans 14 residues. Germline CDR1 is MNHEY and CDR2 is SVGAGI. CDR3 amino acids: CASSRLERGYGYTF. In DNA, the CDR3 is TGTGCCAGCAGTCGCCTGGAACGAGGGTATGGCTACACCTTC.

The chain uses TRBV5-1 and TRBJ2-7; 7 nucleotides line up with TRBD1. Per the germline V gene, CDR1 is SGHRS and CDR2 is YFSETQ. V gave up 4 bases and J gave up 5 bases; unmatched junction bases: 9. The CDR3 covers 14 residues. The DNA of the CDR3 is TGCGCCAGCAGCACCACAGGGACAGTCGACGAGCAGTACTTC. Translating it yields CASSTTGTVDEQYF.

The rearrangement links TRBV2 to TRBJ2-5, with 9 nucleotides matching TRBD1. Gene TRBJ2-7 matches the end of the DNA better, so the J call may be wrong. CDR1 SNHLY and CDR2 FYNNEI come from the germline V gene. The CDR3 is 15 residues long. The CDR3 reads CASSERGTGRNEQYF. The CDR3 nucleotides are TGTGCCAGCAGTGAAAGGGGGACAGGGCGGAACGAGCAGTACTTC.

The chain employs TRBV19 and TRBJ1-4; 9 nucleotides align to TRBD1. With V trimmed by 4 bases and J by 3 bases, 9 bases remained unmatched. Germline values: CDR1 LNHDA, CDR2 SQIVND (reference sequence). The CDR3 is 17 amino acids. CDR3 sequence reads: CASSTTGGRFSNEKLFF. For the CDR3, the DNA is TGTGCCAGTAGTACGACAGGGGGGAGGTTCTCTAATGAAAAACTGTTTTTT.

The chain's CDR3 is CASTTGWVYNEQFF. DNA of the CDR3: TGTGCCAGCACGACAGGTTGGGTTTACAATGAGCAGTTCTTC. The chain links TRBV25-1 to TRBJ2-1, with D perhaps matching TRBD1 (6 bases). This CDR3 comprises 14 residues. The ends were cut back, 7 bases at V and 4 bases at J, with 14 bases in the middle. CDR1 MGHDK and CDR2 SYGVNS come from the germline V gene.

V is TRBV27 and J is TRBJ1-1, with D perhaps matching TRBD1 (6 bases). CDR1 and CDR2 from the germline V gene are MNHEY and SMNVEV (reference sequence). The CDR3 contains 16 residues. V lost 4 bases and J 4 bases, leaving 19 bases between the germline ends. The CDR3 DNA reads TGTGCCAGCAGTTACCTTTCCGAACAGGGAAGCACTGAAGCTTTCTTT. It codes for CASSYLSEQGSTEAFF.

Turning to this clone: Other nucleotide sequences in the sample specify the same CDR3. The gene calls are TRBV7-2 and TRBJ2-7, with D perhaps TRBD2 (6 bases). Trimming pared 2 bases from V and 4 bases from J, leaving 9 bases between. This CDR3 is built from 13 residues. Germline V gene sequence: CDR1 SGHTA, CDR2 FQGNSA. The CDR3 reads CASSLNRGYEQYF. In nucleotides, the CDR3 is TGTGCCAGCAGCTTAAATCGGGGGTACGAGCAGTACTTC. The full variable domain, with the rest looked up from reference TRBV7-2 and TRBJ2-7, is GAGVSQSPSNKVTEKGKDVELRCDPISGHTALYWYRQSLGQGLEFLIYFQGNSAPDKSGLPSDRFSAERTGGSVSTLTIQRTQQEDSAVYLCASSLNRGYEQYFGPGTRLTVT.

The chain is built from TRBV7-2 and TRBJ2-7; D perhaps matches TRBD1 (6 bases). V lost 6 bases and J lost 0, with 15 bases in between. The CDR3 has 15 amino acids. In germline, CDR1 is SGHTA, CDR2 FQGNSA. CDR3 sequence: CASRQGQVNSYEQYF. The CDR3 DNA sequence: TGTGCCAGCAGGCAGGGGCAGGTAAACTCCTACGAGCAGTACTTC.

This chain connects TRBV2 to TRBJ2-5, with 11 bases lining up with TRBD2. The CDR3 totals 16 residues. J was trimmed by 4 bases and V by 5 bases; bases with no gene match: 9. The germline CDR1 and CDR2 sequences are SNHLY and FYNNEI. The CDR3 protein is CASSRTSGYPSETQYF. The CDR3 nucleotides are TGTGCCAGCAGTCGGACTAGCGGGTACCCTTCAGAGACCCAGTACTTC.

The V gene is TRBV5-1, the J gene TRBJ2-7; TRBD2 aligns across 7 bases. In germline, CDR1 is SGHRS, CDR2 YFSETQ. The CDR3 is 17 residues long. Trimming removed 0 bases from V and 6 bases from J; junction bases left unmatched: 15. In DNA, the CDR3 is TGCGCCAGCAGCTTGGCCCGTGGGGGGGATAAAACTGCCGAGCAGTACTTC. Encoded protein: CASSLARGGDKTAEQYF.

The rearrangement links TRBV6-4 to TRBJ2-3; possible D gene TRBD2, 7 bases. V was cut by 0 bases and J by 2 bases, with 15 bases left in between. CDR3 size: 17 residues. Germline CDR1 MRHNA, CDR2 SNTAGT. This chain's CDR3 is CASSDSRGARPTDTQYF. The CDR3 DNA is TGTGCCAGCAGTGACTCCCGGGGGGCCAGACCCACAGATACGCAGTATTTT.

This chain uses TRBV6-5 with TRBJ2-1; TRBD1 might be the D (6 bases). Germline V CDR1 and CDR2: MNHEY, SVGAGI. The CDR3 length is 14 residues. Trimming removed 6 bases at V and 2 bases at J, with 11 bases between. CDR3 loop: CASRNRVPYNEQFF. For the CDR3, the DNA is TGTGCCAGCAGAAACAGGGTCCCCTACAATGAGCAGTTCTTC.

To note about this clone: The germline gene is not matched at one end of the junction; a read error may be the cause. The chain recombines TRBV4-3 with TRBJ2-7; weak D call: TRBD1 (6 bases). From germline, CDR1 is LGHNA and CDR2 YSLEER. This CDR3 comprises 15 residues. The chain's CDR3 is CASSPYTGLTYEQYF. In nucleotides, the CDR3 is TGCGCCAGCAGCCCGTACACAGGGCTTACCTATGAGCAGTACTTC.